This T cell receptor (beta chain) was sequenced in a study of blood T cell repertoires in COVID-19. Assay used: immunoSEQ multiplex PCR; TCRdb lists only in-frame clones, some missing. This table has 140,000 or so clones, about 74% appearing once. CDR3 length: 15 amino acids. The germline CDR1 and CDR2 sequences are SGDLS and YYNGEE. Trimming cost V 0 bases and J 5 bases; bases outside gene matches: 8. The sample consisted of peripheral blood. This sequence was found in a man in his fifties or sixties with acute or convalescent COVID-19. The chain links TRBV9 to TRBJ2-7; 7 bases are shared with TRBD2. CDR3 in amino acids: CASSVGGGPGHEQYF. In nucleotides, the CDR3 is TGTGCCAGCAGCGTAGGGGGAGGGCCGGGCCACGAGCAGTACTTC.